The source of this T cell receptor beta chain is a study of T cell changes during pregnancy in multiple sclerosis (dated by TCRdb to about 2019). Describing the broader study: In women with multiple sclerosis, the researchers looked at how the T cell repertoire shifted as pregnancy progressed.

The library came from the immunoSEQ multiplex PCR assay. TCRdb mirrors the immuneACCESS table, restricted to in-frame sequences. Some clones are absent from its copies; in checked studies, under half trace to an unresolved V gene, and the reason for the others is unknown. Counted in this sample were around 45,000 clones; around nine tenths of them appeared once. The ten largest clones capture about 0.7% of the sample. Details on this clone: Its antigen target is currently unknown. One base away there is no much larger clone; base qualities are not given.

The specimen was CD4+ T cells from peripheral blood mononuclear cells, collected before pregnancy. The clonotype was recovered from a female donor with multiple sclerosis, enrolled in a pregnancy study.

The CDR3 loop reads CASSRDRGTEAFF. At the DNA level, the sequence is TGTGCCAGCAGTAGAGACAGGGGCACTGAAGCTTTCTTT. This receptor chain uses TRBV6-1 and TRBJ1-1; TRBD1 fits 8 bases in the junction. CDR1 and CDR2 were assigned from the germline V gene as MNHNS and SASEGT. CDR3 length: 13 amino acids, cysteine to phenylalanine. The sequence is cut down to CDR3 DNA, 39 bases in frame from base 1. V loses 5 bases at its end and J loses 4 bases; junction bases beyond the gene matches: 3.